This TCR beta chain was documented in a study of CXCR3-negative and CXCR3-positive naive CD8 T cells. Study results and caveats: Naive CXCR3-positive and CXCR3-negative cells shared similar TRBV-TRBJ usage, unlike memory cells.

Of note for this clonotype: Its target is not known.

Germline V lookup: CDR1 DFQATT, CDR2 SNEGSKA (reference sequence). CDR3 length: 13 residues. TRB cDNA libraries were made by UMI-labeled 5' RACE. TCRdb re-called the 5' RACE reads; one entry per CDR3 protein, DNA not given. The table for this sample gives around 81,000 distinct CDR3 sequences. The receptor comes from a human donor in good health. Some clones in this sample may be carry-over from other donors' samples. The chain combines TRBV20-1 with TRBJ2-1. The source material was naive CXCR3- CD8+ T cells from blood. The subset is: CD45RO-CCR7+CD27+CD95- naive CD8+ T cells lacking CXCR3 (TNR3-). CDR3 amino acids: CSASTITYNEQFF.